A selection of T cell receptor beta chains follows, all from one sample in a study of CD4 T cells in relation to SARS-CoV-2 and coronaviruses. Profiled with immunoSEQ multiplex PCR; TCRdb holds only in-frame clones, not every one. The sample records 20,000 to 25,000 clones, about 73% being singletons. Their cognate antigens are unknown. The sample taken for sequencing was CD4+ T cells from PBMCs, cultured in vitro. These receptors were collected from a human donor in good health. CDR3s include the opening cysteine and the closing phenylalanine or tryptophan. A D gene is named only where the DNA matches it firmly. Size values are once, few and many counts, or a class for expanded clones, and some rows have none.

size	D	J	V	CDR3	DNA
NA	TRBD2	TRBJ2-3	TRBV11-2	CASRSIAGVRDTQYF	TGTGCCAGCAGATCTATAGCGGGAGTGCGAGATACGCAGTATTTT
NA	TRBD1	TRBJ2-5	TRBV11-1	CASNQKTGQETQYF	TGTGCCAGCAACCAGAAGACAGGGCAAGAGACCCAGTACTTC
NA	NA	TRBJ2-7	TRBV6-2/TRBV6-3	CASSGAIEQYF	TGTGCCAGCAGTGGGGCTATCGAGCAGTACTTC
once	NA	TRBJ2-7	TRBV7-2	CASSFSSGFSYEQYF	TGTGCCAGCAGCTTCTCATCCGGGTTCTCCTACGAGCAGTACTTC
NA	NA	TRBJ1-1	TRBV5-1	CASSLDSFPTEAFF	TGCGCCAGCAGCTTGGATTCCTTCCCCACTGAAGCTTTCTTT
NA	TRBD1	TRBJ2-1	TRBV3-1/TRBV3-2	CASSHTGQGYNEQFF	TGTGCCAGCAGTCACACGGGACAGGGCTACAATGAGCAGTTCTTC
few	NA	TRBJ2-7	TRBV19	CASNGGGNRDQEQYF	TGTGCCAGTAACGGGGGAGGCAATCGCGACCAGGAGCAGTACTTC
NA	NA	TRBJ2-1	TRBV7-3	CASSLTRLGGEQFF	TGTGCCAGCAGCTTAACTCGTCTAGGAGGCGAGCAGTTCTTC
NA	NA	TRBJ1-2	TRBV4-1	CASGTTLKKTVYGYTF	TGCGCCAGCGGAACTACTCTGAAAAAGACAGTTTATGGCTACACCTTC
once	TRBD2	TRBJ2-3	TRBV5-4	CASSLDVWGTRARDTQYF	TGTGCCAGCAGCTTGGACGTATGGGGGACTAGGGCAAGGGATACGCAGTATTTT
NA	NA	TRBJ2-1	TRBV10-1	CASSMTEQFF	TGCGCCAGCAGCATGACTGAGCAGTTCTTC
once	NA	TRBJ1-3	TRBV14	CASSQGQYGNTIYF	TGTGCCAGCAGCCAAGGACAGTACGGAAACACCATATATTTT
NA	TRBD2	TRBJ2-2	TRBV30	CAWSVGTSGSSTGELFF	TGTGCCTGGAGTGTAGGGACTAGCGGGAGCTCCACCGGGGAGCTGTTTTTT
NA	TRBD1	TRBJ1-2	TRBV6-5	CASSQITGGSGGYTF	TGTGCCAGCAGCCAGATTACAGGGGGCTCGGGCGGCTACACCTTC
NA	TRBD1	TRBJ1-1	TRBV18	CASSPNPPRTGGNTEAFF	TGTGCCAGCTCACCTAACCCACCCAGGACAGGGGGAAACACTGAAGCTTTCTTT
NA	NA	TRBJ1-3	TRBV15	CATSRDWGSGGYSSGNTIYF	TGTGCCACCAGCAGAGATTGGGGGAGCGGGGGATATAGTTCTGGAAACACCATATATTTT
NA	NA	TRBJ1-4	TRBV19	CASSRRPATNEKLFF	TGTGCCAGTAGTAGAAGGCCTGCAACTAATGAAAAACTGTTTTTT
NA	TRBD1	TRBJ2-7	TRBV7-2	CASSQSGQGAGEQYF	TGTGCCAGCAGCCAGTCTGGACAGGGGGCGGGGGAGCAGTACTTC
NA	TRBD2	TRBJ2-6	TRBV19	CATLAGQGANVLTF	TGTGCCACCTTAGCGGGACAAGGGGCCAACGTCCTGACTTTC
NA	TRBD2	TRBJ2-2	TRBV3-1/TRBV3-2	CASSRVSGTTNTGELFF	TGTGCCAGCAGCCGAGTCTCAGGGACTACCAACACCGGGGAGCTGTTTTTT
few	NA	TRBJ2-7	TRBV4-1	CASSQAHVPYEQYF	TGCGCCAGCAGCCAAGCACACGTTCCTTACGAGCAGTACTTC
NA	NA	TRBJ2-5	TRBV24-1	CATSAGLQETQYF	TGTGCCACCAGTGCAGGCCTCCAAGAGACCCAGTACTTC
few	NA	TRBJ1-5	TRBV6-2/TRBV6-3	CASSPRQATEQPQHF	TGTGCCAGCAGCCCTAGACAGGCTACGGAGCAGCCCCAGCATTTT
NA	NA	TRBJ1-2	TRBV10-3	CAISDPLNYGYTF	TGTGCCATCAGTGACCCCCTTAACTATGGCTACACCTTC
NA	TRBD1	TRBJ1-5	TRBV6-5	CASSLIYRGLNQPQHF	TGTGCCAGCAGTTTAATATACAGGGGGCTCAATCAGCCCCAGCATTTT
NA	NA	TRBJ2-5	TRBV5-1	CASSLGRGWLRYQETQYF	TGCGCCAGCAGCTTGGGAAGGGGATGGTTGCGATACCAAGAGACCCAGTACTTC
NA	TRBD1	TRBJ1-2	TRBV19	CASRAGTVNSNYGYTF	TGTGCCAGTAGGGCCGGGACAGTCAATTCTAACTATGGCTACACCTTC
NA	NA	TRBJ1-1	TRBV9	CASSRDLNTEAFF	TGTGCCAGCAGCCGGGACCTTAACACTGAAGCTTTCTTT
NA	TRBD1	TRBJ2-2	TRBV14	CASSQDRPNTGELFF	TGTGCCAGCAGCCAGGACAGGCCGAACACCGGGGAGCTGTTTTTT
few	NA	TRBJ1-1	TRBV7-2	CASSSTVMNTEAFF	TGTGCCAGCAGCTCGACGGTCATGAACACTGAAGCTTTCTTT
few	TRBD1	TRBJ1-2	TRBV6-2/TRBV6-3	CASSYPTGVRNGYTF	TGTGCCAGCAGTTACCCGACAGGGGTCCGTAATGGCTACACCTTC
NA	NA	TRBJ2-2	TRBV2	CASSGLRTAGELFF	TGTGCCAGCAGTGGTCTCAGAACGGCTGGGGAGCTGTTTTTT
NA	NA	TRBJ1-5	TRBV13	CASSFWGMDQPQHF	TGTGCCAGCAGCTTCTGGGGGATGGATCAGCCCCAGCATTTT
NA	NA	TRBJ2-2	TRBV5-6	CASSFPGDGELFF	TGTGCCAGCAGCTTTCCAGGCGACGGGGAGCTGTTTTTT
NA	NA	TRBJ1-6	TRBV3-1/TRBV3-2	CASSQGNNSPLHF	TGTGCCAGCAGCCAAGGGAACAATTCACCCCTCCACTTT
NA	NA	TRBJ1-2	TRBV7-2	CASSLAGVTGYTF	TGTGCCAGCAGCTTAGCAGGGGTTACGGGCTACACCTTC
NA	NA	TRBJ2-7	TRBV11-2	CASSLDQTGTYEQYF	TGTGCCAGCAGCTTAGATCAAACAGGAACCTACGAGCAGTACTTC
few	NA	TRBJ2-1	TRBV24-1	CATSGGPYNEQFF	TGTGCCACCAGTGGTGGGCCCTACAATGAGCAGTTCTTC
NA	TRBD1	TRBJ2-1	TRBV19	CARPGQAYNEQFF	TGTGCCAGGCCGGGACAGGCCTACAATGAGCAGTTCTTC
NA	TRBD2	TRBJ2-1	TRBV29-1	CSTRLARLREQFF	TGCAGCACTCGACTAGCTCGCCTCCGTGAGCAGTTCTTC
NA	TRBD1	TRBJ1-2	TRBV9	CASSALGAGGGDYGYTF	TGTGCCAGCAGCGCCTTAGGTGCAGGGGGGGGTGACTATGGCTACACCTTC